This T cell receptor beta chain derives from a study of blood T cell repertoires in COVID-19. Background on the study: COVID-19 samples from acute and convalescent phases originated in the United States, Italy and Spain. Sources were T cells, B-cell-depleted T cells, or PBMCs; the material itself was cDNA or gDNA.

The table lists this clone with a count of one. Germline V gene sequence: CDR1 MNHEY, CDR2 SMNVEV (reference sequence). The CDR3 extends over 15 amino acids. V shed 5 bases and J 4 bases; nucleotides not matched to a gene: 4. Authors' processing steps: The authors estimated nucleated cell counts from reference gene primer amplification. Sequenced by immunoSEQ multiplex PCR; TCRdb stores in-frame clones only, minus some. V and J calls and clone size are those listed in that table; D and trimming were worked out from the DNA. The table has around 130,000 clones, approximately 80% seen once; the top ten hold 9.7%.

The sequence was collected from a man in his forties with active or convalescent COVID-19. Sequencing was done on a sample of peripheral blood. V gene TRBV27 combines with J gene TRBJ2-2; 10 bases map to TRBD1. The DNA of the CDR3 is TGTGCCAGCAGTGGTGGACAGGGGGGCACCGGGGAGCTGTTTTTT. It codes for CASSGGQGGTGELFF.